The 19 T cell receptor beta chains in this list originate from one sample, sequenced in a study of blood T cell repertoires in COVID-19. TCRdb's table, derived via immunoSEQ multiplex PCR, lists solely in-frame clones and lacks some. The sample holds roughly 59,000 clones, about 78% seen once. The specimen sequenced was peripheral blood. The source of these receptors is a man older than 75 with acute or convalescent COVID-19.

The J gene is TRBJ2-7, the V gene TRBV9; possible D gene TRBD1, 6 bases. This CDR3 region has 13 residues. V was shortened by 4 bases and J by 1 base, with 9 bases between the two germline ends. Germline CDR1 SGDLS, CDR2 YYNGEE. CDR3 protein: CASSRGQSYEQYF. In DNA, the CDR3 is TGTGCCAGCAGCCGAGGACAGTCCTACGAGCAGTACTTC. Looking up the rest from reference TRBV9 and TRBJ2-7 gives the full variable domain: DSGVTQTPKHLITATGQRVTLRCSPRSGDLSVYWYQQSLDQGLQFLIQYYNGEERAKGNILERFSAQQFPDLHSELNLSSLELGDSALYFCASSRGQSYEQYFGPGTRLTVT.

The J gene is TRBJ2-2, the V gene TRBV6-6; 10 positions agree with TRBD2. The CDR3 loop spans 16 amino acids. Germline V gene lookup returns CDR1 MNHNY and CDR2 SVGAGI (reference sequence). The V segment lost 6 bases and the J segment 9 bases; nucleotides outside the gene matches: 13. CDR3: CASSSGPASGSRELFF. In DNA, the CDR3 is TGTGCCAGCAGCTCAGGGCCGGCTAGCGGGAGCCGGGAGCTGTTTTTT.

The J gene is TRBJ1-2, the V gene TRBV6-5; D is possibly TRBD1 (5 bases). CDR1 is MNHEY, CDR2 SVGAGI, per germline. The CDR3 sequence is 15 residues long. V dropped 7 bases and J dropped 4 bases, with 19 bases sitting between them. The CDR3 region has the DNA TGTGCCAGCAAAGGGGAAAGGCAGAGACCCTATGGCTACACCTTC. Translation gives CASKGERQRPYGYTF.

The chain carries TRBV11-2 and TRBJ1-1; 8 bases map to TRBD1. The CDR3 has 17 residues. In germline, CDR1 is SGHAT, CDR2 FQNNGV. With V trimmed by 5 bases and J by 1 base, 12 bases remained unmatched. CDR3 protein: CASSARGTGIGNTEAFF. The CDR3 coding sequence is TGTGCCAGCAGCGCAAGAGGGACAGGAATAGGGAACACTGAAGCTTTCTTT.

The chain couples TRBV30 to TRBJ2-7; weak D call: TRBD1 (6 bases). The ends were cut back, 7 bases at V and 3 bases at J, with 10 bases in the middle. The CDR3 is made up of 11 amino acids. The germline V gene encodes CDR1 GTSNPN and CDR2 SVGIG (reference sequence). This chain's CDR3 is CAFGRGYEQYF. CDR3 in DNA: TGTGCCTTTGGCAGGGGCTACGAGCAGTACTTC.

A note on this clone: The same CDR3 is also encoded by other DNA sequences in this sample. The rearrangement links TRBV3-1 (or the pseudogene TRBV3-2) to TRBJ1-1; D remains ambiguous. The CDR3 sequence is 15 residues long. The germline V gene has CDR1 LGHDT and CDR2 YNNKEL (reference sequence). Trimming stripped 4 bases from V and 0 bases from J, with 12 bases between. CDR3 bases: TGTGCCAGCAGCCTGGGAGGGAATATGAACACTGAAGCTTTCTTT. Its protein is CASSLGGNMNTEAFF.

The chain employs TRBV19 and TRBJ2-7; TRBD1 matches at 7 bases. CDR3 size: 14 residues. From germline, CDR1 is LNHDA and CDR2 SQIVND (reference sequence). Losses at the gene ends were 3 bases for V and 1 base for J; bases not matched to a gene: 3. CDR3 sequence: CASSIRGQSYEQYF. The CDR3 DNA reads as TGTGCCAGTAGTATTAGGGGACAGTCCTACGAGCAGTACTTC. The whole variable domain, remainder taken from reference TRBV19 and TRBJ2-7, is DGGITQSPKYLFRKEGQNVTLSCEQNLNHDAMYWYRQDPGQGLRLIYYSQIVNDFQKGDIAEGYSVSREKKESFPLTVTSAQKNPTAFYLCASSIRGQSYEQYFGPGTRLTVT.

CDR3 amino acids: CASSLDGGDTEAFF. CDR3 nucleotide sequence: TGTGCCAGCAGCTTAGACGGGGGGGACACTGAAGCTTTCTTT. The chain couples TRBV7-8 to TRBJ1-1, with TRBD1 as a possible D gene (5 bases). From germline, CDR1 is SGHVS and CDR2 FQNEAQ. The length of the CDR3 is 14 residues. V lost 1 base and J lost 3, with 9 bases in between.

The V and J genes are TRBV14 and TRBJ1-2; no definite D call. The V end was cut by 1 base, the J end by 3 bases, with 15 bases between. The CDR3 contains 16 residues. Per the germline V gene, CDR1 is SGHDN and CDR2 is FVKESK. The CDR3 region is CASSQADIVADYGYTF. The CDR3 DNA follows: TGTGCCAGCAGCCAAGCTGATATCGTGGCGGACTATGGCTACACCTTC.

The genes are TRBV12-3 or TRBV12-4 and TRBJ1-1; D is undetermined. The CDR3 has 13 residues. The V end lost 1 base, the J end lost 0 bases, and 3 bases lay between the germline ends. CDR3 amino acids: CASSLGLNTEAFF. CDR3 DNA: TGTGCCAGCAGTTTAGGGCTGAACACTGAAGCTTTCTTT.

The genes are TRBV28 and TRBJ1-1; D gene ambiguous. This CDR3 is built from 14 residues. V was shortened by 2 bases and J by 1 base, with 8 bases between the two germline ends. Looked up from germline, CDR1 is MDHEN and CDR2 is SYDVKM. Here the CDR3 reads CASSLREKNTEAFF. The CDR3 DNA reads as TGTGCCAGCAGTTTAAGGGAGAAGAACACTGAAGCTTTCTTT.

This chain connects TRBV29-1 to TRBJ2-1, with D perhaps TRBD2 (6 bases). Germline CDR1 is SQVTM and CDR2 is ANQGSEA. The CDR3 runs to 16 residues. V lost 3 bases and J 0 bases, leaving 15 bases between the germline ends. CDR3 protein: CSVERGGMLSYNEQFF. CDR3 in DNA: TGCAGCGTTGAGCGGGGCGGGATGCTCTCCTACAATGAGCAGTTCTTC.

This clone is a singleton in its sample. The V gene is TRBV19, the J gene TRBJ1-6, with D unclear. V was clipped by 6 bases and J by 2 bases, with 11 bases between them. Germline loops: CDR1 LNHDA, CDR2 SQIVND (reference sequence). This CDR3 has 15 residues. This chain's CDR3 is CASRAQNPYNSPLHF. The CDR3 region has the DNA TGTGCCAGTAGAGCTCAAAACCCCTATAATTCACCCCTCCACTTT.

The chain combines TRBV18 with TRBJ2-7; the D gene is possibly TRBD2 (5 bases). This CDR3 spans 15 amino acids. In germline, CDR1 is KGHSH, CDR2 LQKENI. Trimming removed 2 bases at V and 3 bases at J, with 14 bases between. CDR3 sequence (DNA): TGTGCCAGCTCACCAGGGCAGCCGAGGGTCTACGAGCAGTACTTC. It encodes CASSPGQPRVYEQYF.

The V and J genes are TRBV14 and TRBJ1-2; unclear D gene. Germline CDR1 is SGHDN and CDR2 is FVKESK. This CDR3 contains 13 residues. Between the trimmed V and J ends, which lost 4 bases and 8 bases, there was a span of 14 bases. As DNA, the CDR3 is TGTGCCAGCAGCCCGACCCCAGGAGGAGGCTACACCTTC. It encodes CASSPTPGGGYTF.

This sequence joins TRBV2 and TRBJ1-4; 7 nucleotides agree with TRBD1. V dropped 8 bases and J dropped 6; count of bases not matched to a gene: 3. The V gene's germline CDR1 is SNHLY and CDR2 FYNNEI. The CDR3 spans 12 residues. The CDR3 protein is CASQGGYEKLFF. Here the CDR3 DNA reads TGTGCCAGCCAGGGGGGATATGAAAAACTGTTTTTT. Together with reference TRBV2 and TRBJ1-4, the CDR3 gives the full variable domain: EPEVTQTPSHQVTQMGQEVILRCVPISNHLYFYWYRQILGQKVEFLVSFYNNEISEKSEIFDDQFSVERPDGSNFTLKIRSTKLEDSAMYFCASQGGYEKLFFGSGTQLSVL.

The chain couples TRBV10-3 to TRBJ2-7; tentatively, D is TRBD2 (5 bases). This CDR3 spans 13 amino acids. The ends were cut back, 7 bases at V and 2 bases at J, with 12 bases in the middle. In germline, CDR1 is ENHRY, CDR2 SYGVKD. CDR3 DNA sequence: TGTGCCATCAACACGGGGATTACCTACGAGCAGTACTTC. Residues: CAINTGITYEQYF.

V usage is TRBV5-6 and J usage is TRBJ2-1; TRBD2 is a possible D gene (5 bases). V lost 4 bases and J lost 7, with 12 bases in between. CDR3 length: 13 amino acids. Germline CDR1 is SGHDT and CDR2 is YYEEEE. Here the CDR3 reads CASSRRRTNEQFF. Here the CDR3 DNA reads TGTGCCAGCAGCCGCCGCCGGACTAATGAGCAGTTCTTC.

In its sample, this clone was seen a few times. The chain has TRBV27 and TRBJ2-7, with TRBD2 matching 8 bases. CDR1 and CDR2 (germline): MNHEY, SMNVEV (reference sequence). The CDR3 contains 13 residues. The ends lost 5 bases at V and 7 bases at J; junction bases unmatched: 7. CDR3 bases: TGTGCCAGCAGTCCCGGGGGGGGCCTTGAGCAGTACTTC. This translates into CASSPGGGLEQYF.